A selection of T cell receptor beta chains follows, all from one sample in a study of blood T cell repertoires in COVID-19. The repertoire was sequenced with immunoSEQ multiplex PCR; TCRdb's copy has only in-frame clones and lacks some. The data contain approximately 180,000 clones, approximately 83% of them singletons. The sample was peripheral blood. The receptors come from a human donor with active or convalescent COVID-19. The donor label of this sample is uncertain. Each CDR3 is given with its conserved first and last residue. The D gene is left open where the match is weak. Clone size is shown for a subset of rows, as once, few, many or a class of expanded clone.

J gene: TRBJ1-2; clone size: -; V gene: TRBV19; D gene: -; CDR3 protein: CASSIGAGNRPDYGYTF; CDR3 DNA: TGTGCCAGTAGTATCGGTGCAGGGAACAGACCTGACTATGGCTACACCTTC
J gene: TRBJ2-5; clone size: -; V gene: TRBV24-1; D gene: -; CDR3 protein: CATSVAGAPQETQYF; CDR3 DNA: TGTGCCACCAGTGTGGCGGGGGCTCCTCAAGAGACCCAGTACTTC
J gene: TRBJ2-3; clone size: -; V gene: TRBV3-1/TRBV3-2; D gene: -; CDR3 protein: CASSQDGLGDTDTQYF; CDR3 DNA: TGTGCCAGCAGCCAAGATGGCCTGGGAGATACAGATACGCAGTATTTT
J gene: TRBJ2-7; clone size: -; V gene: TRBV9; D gene: -; CDR3 protein: CASSVDEGPYEQYF; CDR3 DNA: TGTGCCAGCAGCGTAGATGAGGGTCCCTACGAGCAGTACTTC
J gene: TRBJ2-2; clone size: -; V gene: TRBV5-5; D gene: TRBD2; CDR3 protein: CASSLEVAGGNTGELFF; CDR3 DNA: TGTGCCAGCAGCTTGGAGGTAGCGGGGGGTAACACCGGGGAGCTGTTTTTT
J gene: TRBJ1-1; clone size: -; V gene: TRBV19; D gene: TRBD1; CDR3 protein: CASRKDRFGTEAFF; CDR3 DNA: TGTGCCAGTAGGAAGGACAGGTTTGGCACTGAAGCTTTCTTT
J gene: TRBJ2-7; clone size: -; V gene: TRBV28; D gene: TRBD1; CDR3 protein: CASTPDRSSYEQYF; CDR3 DNA: TGTGCCAGCACCCCGGACAGGAGCTCCTACGAGCAGTACTTC
J gene: TRBJ2-3; clone size: -; V gene: TRBV7-2; D gene: -; CDR3 protein: CASRLSTDTQYF; CDR3 DNA: TGTGCCAGCAGACTATCCACAGATACGCAGTATTTT
J gene: TRBJ2-2; clone size: -; V gene: TRBV29-1; D gene: TRBD1; CDR3 protein: CSVELLGQGTGELFF; CDR3 DNA: TGCAGCGTTGAACTCCTTGGACAGGGGACCGGGGAGCTGTTTTTT
J gene: TRBJ1-1; clone size: -; V gene: TRBV27; D gene: TRBD1; CDR3 protein: CASSLVGQGASEAFF; CDR3 DNA: TGTGCCAGCAGTTTAGTGGGACAGGGGGCTTCTGAAGCTTTCTTT
J gene: TRBJ2-7; clone size: -; V gene: TRBV28; D gene: TRBD2; CDR3 protein: CASTGAASGSHSYEQYF; CDR3 DNA: TGTGCCAGCACGGGGGCGGCCAGCGGGAGCCACTCCTACGAGCAGTACTTC
J gene: TRBJ1-1; clone size: -; V gene: TRBV6-5; D gene: -; CDR3 protein: CASRRGGSNTEAFF; CDR3 DNA: TGTGCCAGCCGTAGGGGGGGATCGAACACTGAAGCTTTCTTT
J gene: TRBJ2-3; clone size: -; V gene: TRBV5-1; D gene: TRBD2; CDR3 protein: CASSSLAGVKDTQYF; CDR3 DNA: TGCGCCAGCAGCTCCCTAGCGGGAGTGAAAGATACGCAGTATTTT
J gene: TRBJ2-4; clone size: -; V gene: TRBV12-3/TRBV12-4; D gene: -; CDR3 protein: CASTRTQRGIQYF; CDR3 DNA: TGTGCCAGCACCCGGACCCAACGGGGGATTCAGTACTTC
J gene: TRBJ1-5; clone size: -; V gene: TRBV9; D gene: -; CDR3 protein: CASSTPGQPQHF; CDR3 DNA: TGTGCCAGCAGCACGCCGGGACAGCCCCAGCATTTT
J gene: TRBJ2-7; clone size: -; V gene: TRBV5-4; D gene: TRBD1; CDR3 protein: CASSLGGQGAFGQYF; CDR3 DNA: TGTGCCAGCAGCTTGGGGGGACAGGGGGCCTTTGGGCAGTACTTC
J gene: TRBJ2-5; clone size: -; V gene: TRBV7-7; D gene: -; CDR3 protein: CASSLVGGGIQETQYF; CDR3 DNA: TGTGCCAGCAGCTTAGTTGGCGGGGGCATCCAAGAGACCCAGTACTTC
J gene: TRBJ1-5; clone size: -; V gene: TRBV19; D gene: -; CDR3 protein: CASSIGSGYQPQHF; CDR3 DNA: TGTGCCAGTAGTATAGGGTCAGGCTATCAGCCCCAGCATTTT
J gene: TRBJ1-2; clone size: -; V gene: TRBV20-1; D gene: -; CDR3 protein: CSSDKPYGYTF; CDR3 DNA: TGCAGTAGTGACAAGCCCTATGGCTACACCTTC
J gene: TRBJ2-5; clone size: once; V gene: TRBV24-1; D gene: -; CDR3 protein: CATSESPGTRETQYF; CDR3 DNA: TGTGCCACCAGTGAGTCGCCCGGGACAAGGGAGACCCAGTACTTC
J gene: TRBJ1-3; clone size: -; V gene: TRBV10-3; D gene: TRBD1; CDR3 protein: CAISELTGGNSGNTIYF; CDR3 DNA: TGTGCCATCAGTGAGCTGACAGGGGGAAACTCTGGAAACACCATATATTTT
J gene: TRBJ1-2; clone size: -; V gene: TRBV30; D gene: -; CDR3 protein: CAWSVLGGTYGYTF; CDR3 DNA: TGTGCCTGGAGTGTTCTGGGCGGGACCTATGGCTACACCTTC
J gene: TRBJ2-1; clone size: -; V gene: TRBV24-1; D gene: TRBD2; CDR3 protein: CATSDPGQGSRTSGRALRNEQFF; CDR3 DNA: TGTGCCACCAGTGATCCCGGACAGGGGTCAAGGACTAGCGGGAGGGCCCTCCGGAATGAGCAGTTCTTC
J gene: TRBJ1-6; clone size: -; V gene: TRBV30; D gene: TRBD1; CDR3 protein: CAWSVRQGVHNSPLHF; CDR3 DNA: TGTGCCTGGAGTGTACGCCAGGGGGTACATAATTCACCCCTCCACTTT
J gene: TRBJ2-7; clone size: -; V gene: TRBV7-9; D gene: TRBD1; CDR3 protein: CASSPTGTGGREQYF; CDR3 DNA: TGTGCCAGCAGCCCGACCGGGACAGGGGGACGGGAGCAGTACTTC
J gene: TRBJ2-2; clone size: -; V gene: TRBV7-3; D gene: -; CDR3 protein: CASSPDPTSNTGELFF; CDR3 DNA: TGTGCCAGCAGCCCCGACCCAACTAGTAACACCGGGGAGCTGTTTTTT
J gene: TRBJ1-2; clone size: -; V gene: TRBV2; D gene: -; CDR3 protein: CASSPRKGQGNYGYTF; CDR3 DNA: TGTGCCAGCAGCCCGAGAAAGGGGCAGGGGAACTATGGCTACACCTTC
J gene: TRBJ1-1; clone size: -; V gene: TRBV6-5; D gene: -; CDR3 protein: CATLLWGGRNTEAFF; CDR3 DNA: TGTGCCACCCTCTTATGGGGGGGCCGGAACACTGAAGCTTTCTTT
J gene: TRBJ2-7; clone size: -; V gene: TRBV11-3; D gene: -; CDR3 protein: CASSSGGTDSYEQYF; CDR3 DNA: TGTGCCAGCAGCTCAGGCGGGACAGATAGCTACGAGCAGTACTTC
J gene: TRBJ2-7; clone size: -; V gene: TRBV7-2; D gene: -; CDR3 protein: CASSPGPGYEQYF; CDR3 DNA: TGTGCCAGCAGCCCTGGCCCGGGATACGAGCAGTACTTC
J gene: TRBJ1-2; clone size: -; V gene: TRBV29-1; D gene: TRBD1; CDR3 protein: CSVGGGQSNYGYTF; CDR3 DNA: TGCAGCGTTGGAGGGGGACAGTCTAACTATGGCTACACCTTC
J gene: TRBJ2-7; clone size: -; V gene: TRBV5-4; D gene: -; CDR3 protein: CASSLGLGGAYEQYF; CDR3 DNA: TGTGCCAGCAGCTTGGGTCTGGGTGGGGCTTACGAGCAGTACTTC